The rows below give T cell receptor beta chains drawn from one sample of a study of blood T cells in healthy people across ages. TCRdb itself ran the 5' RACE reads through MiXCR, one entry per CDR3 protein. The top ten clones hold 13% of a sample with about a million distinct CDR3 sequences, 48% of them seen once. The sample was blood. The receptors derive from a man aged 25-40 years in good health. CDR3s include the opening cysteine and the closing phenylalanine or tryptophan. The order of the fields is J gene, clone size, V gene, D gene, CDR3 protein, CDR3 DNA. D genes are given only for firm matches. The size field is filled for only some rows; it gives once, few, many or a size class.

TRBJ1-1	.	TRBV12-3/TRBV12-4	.	CASSFGRFAEAFF	TGTGCCAGCAGTTTTGGCCGGTTCGCGGAAGCTTTCTTT
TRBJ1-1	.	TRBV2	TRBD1	CASRTDRGSETFF	TGTGCCAGCAGGACGGACAGGGGCTCTGAAACTTTCTTT
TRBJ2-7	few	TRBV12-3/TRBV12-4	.	CASSLARMAGYEQYF	TGTGCCAGCAGTTTAGCGCGAATGGCAGGATACGAGCAGTACTTC
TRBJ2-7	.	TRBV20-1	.	CSARGLPPYEQYF	TGCAGTGCTAGGGGGCTTCCTCCCTACGAGCAGTACTTC
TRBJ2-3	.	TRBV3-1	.	CASSPGQFTDTQYF	TGTGCCAGCAGCCCCGGACAGTTCACAGATACGCAGTATTTT
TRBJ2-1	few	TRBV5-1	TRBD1	CASSIQGANNEQFF	TGCGCCAGCAGCATCCAGGGGGCCAACAATGAGCAGTTCTTC
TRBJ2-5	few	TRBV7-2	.	CASSPRFGAVETQYF	TGTGCCAGCAGCCCTCGGTTTGGCGCCGTCGAGACCCAGTACTTC
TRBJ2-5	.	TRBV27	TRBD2	CASSLGLAGDLRFREAQYF	TGTGCCAGCTCCCTGGGGCTAGCGGGGGACCTTCGATTTAGGGAGGCCCAGTACTTC
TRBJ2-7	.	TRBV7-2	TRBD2	CASNTRDDGGYEQYF	TGTGCCAGCAACACCCGTGACGACGGGGGGTACGAGCAGTACTTC
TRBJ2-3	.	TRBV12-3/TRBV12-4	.	CASSFWSRGITDTQYF	TGTGCCAGCAGTTTCTGGTCTAGAGGGATAACAGATACGCAGTATTTT
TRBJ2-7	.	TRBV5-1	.	CASRNGNGEQYF	TGCGCCAGCCGCAACGGAAATGGTGAGCAGTACTTC
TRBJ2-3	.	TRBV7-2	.	CASSFGAGTDTQYF	TGTGCCAGCAGCTTTGGGGCTGGCACAGATACGCAGTATTTT
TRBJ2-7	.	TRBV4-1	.	CASSQVAGADNEQYF	TGCGCCAGCAGCCAAGTGGCGGGCGCAGACAATGAGCAGTACTTC
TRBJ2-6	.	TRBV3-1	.	CASSQSSGADVLTF	TGTGCCAGCAGCCAGAGTTCTGGGGCCGACGTCCTGACTTTC
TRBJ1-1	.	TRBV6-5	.	CASSYKTPANTEAFF	TGTGCCAGCAGTTATAAGACCCCGGCGAACACTGAAGCTTTCTTT
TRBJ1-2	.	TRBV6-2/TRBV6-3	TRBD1	CASTRTGLNYGYTF	TGTGCCAGCACCAGGACAGGGCTAAACTATGGCTACACCTTC
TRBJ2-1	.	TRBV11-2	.	CASSVPGSNEQFF	TGTGCCAGCAGCGTACCAGGCAGCAATGAGCAGTTCTTC
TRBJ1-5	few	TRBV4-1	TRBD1	CASTLSPGGQPQHF	TGCGCCAGCACTTTAAGTCCAGGGGGTCAGCCCCAGCATTTT